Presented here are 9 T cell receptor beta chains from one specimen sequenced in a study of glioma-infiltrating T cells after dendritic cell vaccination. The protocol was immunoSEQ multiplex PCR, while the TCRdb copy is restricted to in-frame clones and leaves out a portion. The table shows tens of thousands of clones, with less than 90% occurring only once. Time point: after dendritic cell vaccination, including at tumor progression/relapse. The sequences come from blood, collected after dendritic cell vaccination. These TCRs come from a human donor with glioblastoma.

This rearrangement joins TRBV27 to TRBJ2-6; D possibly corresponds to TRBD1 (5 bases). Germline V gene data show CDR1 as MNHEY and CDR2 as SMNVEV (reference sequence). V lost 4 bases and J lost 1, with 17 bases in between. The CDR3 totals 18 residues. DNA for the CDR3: TGTGCCAGCAGTTCTCCAGGGAACCCTCAGTCTGGGGCCAACGTCCTGACTTTC. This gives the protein CASSSPGNPQSGANVLTF.

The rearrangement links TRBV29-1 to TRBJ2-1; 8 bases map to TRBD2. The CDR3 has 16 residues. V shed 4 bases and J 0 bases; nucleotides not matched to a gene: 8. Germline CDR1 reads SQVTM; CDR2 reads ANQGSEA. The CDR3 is CSVGGVAGRSYNEQFF. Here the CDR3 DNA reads TGCAGCGTTGGGGGGGTAGCGGGACGCTCCTACAATGAGCAGTTCTTC.

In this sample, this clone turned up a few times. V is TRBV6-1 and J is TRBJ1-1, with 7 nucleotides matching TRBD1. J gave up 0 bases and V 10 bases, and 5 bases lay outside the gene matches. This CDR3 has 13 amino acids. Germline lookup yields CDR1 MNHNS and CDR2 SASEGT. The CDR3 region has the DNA TGTGCCATCAGAGGGGGCCTGAACACTGAAGCTTTCTTT. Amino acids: CAIRGGLNTEAFF.

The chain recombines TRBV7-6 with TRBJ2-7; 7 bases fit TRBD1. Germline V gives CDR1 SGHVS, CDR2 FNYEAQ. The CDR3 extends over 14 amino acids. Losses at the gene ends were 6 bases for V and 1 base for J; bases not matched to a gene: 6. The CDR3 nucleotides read TGTGCCAGCAGTCCACAGGGGAGTTCCTACGAGCAGTACTTC. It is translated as CASSPQGSSYEQYF. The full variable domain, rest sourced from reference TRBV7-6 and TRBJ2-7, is GAGVSQSPRYKVTKRGQDVALRCDPISGHVSLYWYRQALGQGPEFLTYFNYEAQQDKSGLPNDRFSAERPEGSISTLTIQRTEQRDSAMYRCASSPQGSSYEQYFGPGTRLTVT.

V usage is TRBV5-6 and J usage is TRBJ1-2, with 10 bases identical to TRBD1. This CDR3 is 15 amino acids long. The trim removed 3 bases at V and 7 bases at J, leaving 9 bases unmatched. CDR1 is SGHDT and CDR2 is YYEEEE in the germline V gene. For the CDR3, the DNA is TGTGCCAGCAGCTCCACGGGACAGGGGTGGGGTGGCTACACCTTC. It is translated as CASSSTGQGWGGYTF.

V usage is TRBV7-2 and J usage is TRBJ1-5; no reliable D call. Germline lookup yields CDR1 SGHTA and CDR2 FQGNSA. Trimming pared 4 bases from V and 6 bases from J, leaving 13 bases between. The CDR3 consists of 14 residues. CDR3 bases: TGTGCCAGCAGCTCAGTCCCTTTGGTTCAGCCCCAGCATTTT. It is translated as CASSSVPLVQPQHF. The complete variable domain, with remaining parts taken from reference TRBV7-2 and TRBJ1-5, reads GAGVSQSPSNKVTEKGKDVELRCDPISGHTALYWYRQSLGQGLEFLIYFQGNSAPDKSGLPSDRFSAERTGGSVSTLTIQRTQQEDSAVYLCASSSVPLVQPQHFGDGTRLSIL.

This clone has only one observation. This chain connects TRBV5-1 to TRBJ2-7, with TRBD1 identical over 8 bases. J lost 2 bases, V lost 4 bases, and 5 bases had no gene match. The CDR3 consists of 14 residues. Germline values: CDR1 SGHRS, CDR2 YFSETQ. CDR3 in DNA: TGCGCCAGCAGCCTCAGGGGGCACCCCTACGAGCAGTACTTC. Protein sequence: CASSLRGHPYEQYF.

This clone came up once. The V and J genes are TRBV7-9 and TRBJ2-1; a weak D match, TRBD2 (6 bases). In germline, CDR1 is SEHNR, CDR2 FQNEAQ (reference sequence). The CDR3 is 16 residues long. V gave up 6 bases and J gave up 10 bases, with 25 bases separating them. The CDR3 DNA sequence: TGTGCCAGCAGTCAGGAGGGGCAGGGTCTAGGGAACGAGCAGTTCTTC. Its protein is CASSQEGQGLGNEQFF.

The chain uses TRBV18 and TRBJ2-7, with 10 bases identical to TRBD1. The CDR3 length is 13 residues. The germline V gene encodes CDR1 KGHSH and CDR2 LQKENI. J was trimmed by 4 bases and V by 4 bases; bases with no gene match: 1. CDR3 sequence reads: CASSRDRGYEQYF. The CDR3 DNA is TGTGCCAGCTCACGGGACAGGGGATACGAGCAGTACTTC.